This passage covers 31 T cell receptor beta chains from one sample sequenced in a study of blood T cell repertoires in COVID-19. The data were produced by immunoSEQ multiplex PCR, yet TCRdb's version contains in-frame clones alone and is incomplete. In the table there are about 140,000 clones, 80% to 90% of which are singletons. Material: PBMCs or T cells enriched from blood (not recorded which). The receptors derive from a woman in her forties or fifties with acute COVID-19.

This clone was seen more than once but under ten times. V is TRBV27 and J is TRBJ1-6; 8 bases line up with TRBD1. Germline CDR1 is MNHEY and CDR2 is SMNVEV (reference sequence). The CDR3 length is 15 residues. Losses at the gene ends were 0 bases for V and 6 bases for J; bases not matched to a gene: 1. The DNA of the CDR3 is TGTGCCAGCAGTTTATCTACAGGGGGTAATTCACCCCTCCACTTT. It yields the protein CASSLSTGGNSPLHF.

This rearrangement joins TRBV7-2 to TRBJ2-2, with D perhaps TRBD1 (6 bases). V was cut by 1 base and J by 6 bases, with 12 bases left in between. CDR3 length: 15 residues. Per germline, CDR1 SGHTA and CDR2 FQGNSA. The CDR3 nucleotides are TGTGCCAGCAGCTTAGAGGGGGTCCGGGCCGGGGAGCTGTTTTTT. Its translation is CASSLEGVRAGELFF. Full variable domain (outside the CDR3, taken from reference TRBV7-2 and TRBJ2-2): GAGVSQSPSNKVTEKGKDVELRCDPISGHTALYWYRQSLGQGLEFLIYFQGNSAPDKSGLPSDRFSAERTGGSVSTLTIQRTQQEDSAVYLCASSLEGVRAGELFFGEGSRLTVL.

This rearrangement joins TRBV5-1 to TRBJ2-3, with a possible D match to TRBD2 (5 bases). CDR3 length: 16 amino acids. V lost 4 bases and J 0 bases, leaving 15 bases between the germline ends. Germline loops: CDR1 SGHRS, CDR2 YFSETQ. The CDR3 protein is CASSLTGFSSTDTQYF. CDR3 in DNA: TGCGCCAGCAGCCTGACGGGATTCTCTAGCACAGATACGCAGTATTTT.

This clone was observed a handful of times. V gene TRBV19 combines with J gene TRBJ2-2, with D tentatively TRBD1 (6 bases). Germline V CDR1 and CDR2: LNHDA, SQIVND (reference sequence). V was shortened by 9 bases and J by 2 bases, with 13 bases between the two germline ends. The CDR3 has 14 residues. This chain's CDR3 is CASGQILNTGELFF. In nucleotides, the CDR3 is TGTGCCAGCGGACAGATCCTAAACACCGGGGAGCTGTTTTTT.

The rearrangement links TRBV5-1 to TRBJ1-2, with 7 nucleotides matching TRBD1. The CDR3 totals 17 residues. The trim removed 1 base at V and 0 bases at J, leaving 9 bases unmatched. Per germline, CDR1 SGHRS and CDR2 YFSETQ. CDR3 region: CASSLSAGGIANYGYTF. CDR3 in DNA: TGCGCCAGCAGCTTGTCCGCAGGGGGTATCGCTAACTATGGCTACACCTTC.

The J gene is TRBJ1-1, the V gene TRBV7-9; D not certain. CDR3 length: 13 amino acids. Deletions cut 2 bases from V and 7 bases from J, with 11 bases between. Germline CDR1 and CDR2: SEHNR and FQNEAQ (reference sequence). CDR3 in amino acids: CASSLTVTHEAFF. The CDR3 DNA is TGTGCCAGCAGCTTAACGGTGACACATGAAGCTTTCTTT.

The chain links TRBV19 to TRBJ2-7; TRBD1 aligns across 9 bases. CDR3 size: 14 residues. CDR1 is LNHDA and CDR2 is SQIVND in the germline V gene (reference sequence). Trimming at V came to 6 bases and at J to 7 bases, leaving 10 bases not matched to a gene. Written as DNA, the CDR3 is TGTGCCAGTAGCTCGACAGGGGGGAGTCAGGAGCAGTACTTC. Its translation is CASSSTGGSQEQYF. Combining the CDR3 with reference TRBV19 and TRBJ2-7 gives the whole variable domain DGGITQSPKYLFRKEGQNVTLSCEQNLNHDAMYWYRQDPGQGLRLIYYSQIVNDFQKGDIAEGYSVSREKKESFPLTVTSAQKNPTAFYLCASSSTGGSQEQYFGPGTRLTVT.

The V gene is TRBV11-2, the J gene TRBJ1-1, with D unclear. This CDR3 comprises 13 residues. Germline CDR1 SGHAT, CDR2 FQNNGV. Trimming stripped 3 bases from V and 1 base from J, with 6 bases between. CDR3 protein: CASSLKRNTEAFF. The DNA of the CDR3 is TGTGCCAGCAGCTTGAAGAGGAACACTGAAGCTTTCTTT.

The chain employs TRBV3-1 (or the pseudogene TRBV3-2) and TRBJ1-2; D call uncertain. V lost 0 bases, J lost 5 bases, and 13 bases lay in between. Germline CDR1 reads LGHDT; CDR2 reads YNNKEL (reference sequence). This CDR3 is built from 15 residues. The CDR3 protein is CASSQDPQELYGYTF. CDR3 nucleotide sequence: TGTGCCAGCAGCCAAGACCCCCAGGAACTGTATGGCTACACCTTC.

The chain couples TRBV25-1 to TRBJ1-3; D perhaps matches TRBD1 (6 bases). The germline V gene encodes CDR1 MGHDK and CDR2 SYGVNS. The CDR3 length is 15 residues. With 4 bases removed from V and 1 base from J, the gap between germline ends came to 11 bases. CDR3 DNA: TGTGCCAGCAGTGCGGGCCAGGGGTCTGGAAACACCATATATTTT. It specifies CASSAGQGSGNTIYF.

The V call is TRBV15, the J call TRBJ1-2, with TRBD1 as a possible D gene (5 bases). V shed 0 bases and J shed 4 bases, with 12 bases lying between them. Germline values: CDR1 LNHNV, CDR2 YYDKDF (reference sequence). The CDR3 length is 15 residues. The chain's CDR3 is CATSRDRSTAYGYTF. The DNA for the CDR3 is TGTGCCACCAGCAGAGATCGGTCGACAGCCTATGGCTACACCTTC.

Only a few counts were recorded for this clone. V is TRBV6-5 and J is TRBJ2-7; D may be TRBD2 (5 bases). Trimming stripped 2 bases from V and 3 bases from J, with 11 bases between. This CDR3 contains 14 residues. The germline V gene encodes CDR1 MNHEY and CDR2 SVGAGI. CDR3 sequence (DNA): TGTGCCAGCAGTTACCAAGTTGGGAGCTACGAGCAGTACTTC. Translated, it gives CASSYQVGSYEQYF.

CDR3 sequence (DNA): TGTGCCAGCAGCTTAGCGGGGCTAGCGGGAGTCGCACAGACCCAGTACTTC. Translation gives CASSLAGLAGVAQTQYF. The chain joins TRBV13 to TRBJ2-5, with 10 bases lining up with TRBD2. V shed 1 base and J 6 bases; nucleotides not matched to a gene: 11. Germline CDR1 PRHDT, CDR2 FYEKMQ (reference sequence). This CDR3 region has 17 residues.

This clone was seen more than once but under ten times. The chain joins TRBV12-3 or TRBV12-4 to TRBJ1-1, with D uncertain. There are 13 residues in the CDR3. Trimming removed 4 bases at V and 7 bases at J, with 13 bases between. Here the CDR3 reads CASSSQTGVEAFF. The CDR3 nucleotides are TGTGCCAGCAGTTCCCAGACCGGGGTTGAAGCTTTCTTT.

The V call is TRBV9, the J call TRBJ2-4; TRBD2 matches at 10 bases. The CDR3 totals 15 residues. The V gene's germline CDR1 is SGDLS and CDR2 YYNGEE. V lost 3 bases, J lost 3 bases, and 3 bases stayed unmatched. The CDR3 loop reads CASSEGLADKNIQYF. CDR3 sequence (DNA): TGTGCCAGCAGCGAAGGACTAGCGGACAAAAACATTCAGTACTTC.

The chain uses TRBV4-1 and TRBJ2-6; D is perhaps TRBD1 (6 bases). V was shortened by 4 bases and J by 2 bases, with 27 bases between the two germline ends. CDR3 length: 21 residues. Germline CDR1 reads MGHRA; CDR2 reads YSYEKL. In DNA, the CDR3 is TGCGCCAGCAGCCCAACTGATACAAATCACAGGGTAGGGGCTGGGGCCAACGTCCTGACTTTC. The encoded protein is CASSPTDTNHRVGAGANVLTF.

This clone appeared a few times. This chain joins TRBV4-3 and TRBJ1-2, with 9 bases aligning to TRBD1. Germline V CDR1 and CDR2: LGHNA, YSLEER. The CDR3 has 14 amino acids. The V and J ends lost 3 bases and 6 bases, in that order; junction bases with no gene match: 5. CDR3 sequence reads: CASSQDRGENGYTF. The CDR3 nucleotides read TGCGCCAGCAGCCAGGACAGGGGCGAGAATGGCTACACCTTC.

A note on this clone: Other DNA sequences in the same sample also yield this CDR3. This chain joins TRBV7-2 and TRBJ1-2, with D perhaps TRBD1 (5 bases). Germline-derived CDR1 and CDR2 are SGHTA and FQGNSA. The CDR3 consists of 13 residues. Trimming shortened V by 5 bases and J by 5 bases, and 12 bases separated the two germline ends. The chain's CDR3 is CASSLPGGYGYTF. The CDR3 nucleotides are TGTGCCAGCAGCCTCCCGGGGGGTTATGGCTACACCTTC.

The chain links TRBV7-6 to TRBJ2-6; 7 bases agree with TRBD1. CDR3 length: 17 residues. J was trimmed by 2 bases and V by 5 bases; bases with no gene match: 9. Germline CDR1 SGHVS, CDR2 FNYEAQ. The CDR3 nucleotides are TGTGCCAGCAGCCTCTGGACAGGTGGGGCTGGGGCCAACGTCCTGACTTTC. Amino acids: CASSLWTGGAGANVLTF.

The rearrangement joins TRBV12-2 to TRBJ2-1; TRBD2, the table's D call, was not compared with the DNA. TRBV12-2 is deemed a pseudogene. The CDR3 contains 18 residues. The CDR3 DNA follows: TGTGCAAGTCGCTTAGTCGCGGGACTAGCGGGAAAATACAATGAGCAGTTCTTC. Amino acids: CASRLVAGLAGKYNEQFF.

V usage is TRBV11-3 and J usage is TRBJ1-5, with D uncertain. CDR3 length: 12 amino acids. The germline V gene has CDR1 SGHNT and CDR2 YENEEA. Between the trimmed V and J ends, which lost 4 bases and 4 bases, there was a span of 5 bases. The CDR3 is CASSSGNQPQHF. In DNA, the CDR3 is TGTGCCAGCAGCTCCGGGAATCAGCCCCAGCATTTT.

This chain joins TRBV9 and TRBJ2-7; the D gene is possibly TRBD1 (5 bases). The germline gives CDR1 SGDLS, CDR2 YYNGEE. The length of the CDR3 is 15 residues. With 0 bases removed from V and 6 bases from J, the gap between germline ends came to 16 bases. CDR3 bases: TGTGCCAGCAGCGTAGGTGGGTCCGACCAGGGCGAGCAGTACTTC. It specifies CASSVGGSDQGEQYF.

Only one count was recorded for this clone. V usage is TRBV5-1 and J usage is TRBJ2-1; TRBD2 matches at 13 bases. Germline loops: CDR1 SGHRS, CDR2 YFSETQ. V gave up 4 bases and J gave up 2 bases; unmatched junction bases: 6. The CDR3 loop spans 17 amino acids. The CDR3 here is CASSETSGRDPYNEQFF. The CDR3 DNA sequence: TGCGCCAGCAGCGAAACTAGCGGGAGGGACCCCTACAATGAGCAGTTCTTC.

V usage is TRBV2 and J usage is TRBJ2-2; tentative D call: TRBD1 (8 bases). The ends were cut back, 4 bases at V and 7 bases at J, with 13 bases in the middle. Germline CDR1 reads SNHLY; CDR2 reads FYNNEI. The CDR3 consists of 14 residues. The CDR3 loop reads CASSADREGGELFF. CDR3 DNA sequence: TGTGCCAGCAGTGCGGACAGGGAGGGCGGGGAGCTGTTTTTT.

The chain links TRBV6-5 to TRBJ2-7; tentatively, D is TRBD1 (5 bases). This CDR3 region has 15 residues. Germline assignment: CDR1 MNHEY and CDR2 SVGAGI. With 6 bases removed from V and 1 base from J, the gap between germline ends came to 16 bases. This CDR3 is CASSVDRLPSYEQYF. The CDR3 bases are TGTGCCAGCAGCGTCGACAGACTCCCATCCTACGAGCAGTACTTC.

Only a few counts were recorded for this clone. The chain is built from TRBV1 and TRBJ1-1; TRBD1 was called by the table and not checked on the DNA. TRBV1 is a pseudogene. The CDR3 sequence is 15 residues long. The CDR3 protein is CTSSQVQGGVSEAFF. In DNA, the CDR3 is TGCACCAGCAGCCAAGTACAGGGGGGGGTCTCTGAAGCTTTCTTT.

This rearrangement joins TRBV11-3 to TRBJ1-1, with D maybe TRBD1 (5 bases). This CDR3 is built from 14 residues. V was clipped by 8 bases and J by 4 bases, with 17 bases between them. The germline CDR1 and CDR2 sequences are SGHNT and YENEEA. CDR3: CASGQSGVGTEAFF. CDR3 sequence (DNA): TGTGCCAGCGGTCAGTCGGGGGTCGGCACTGAAGCTTTCTTT.

The J gene is TRBJ2-6, the V gene TRBV7-3, with 12 bases lining up with TRBD2. There are 17 residues in the CDR3. The V gene end was trimmed by 4 bases and the J gene end by 0 bases; junction bases not matched to a gene: 1. The germline gives CDR1 SGHTA, CDR2 FQGTGA. The CDR3 region is CASSSSGRDSGANVLTF. Written as DNA, the CDR3 is TGTGCCAGCAGCTCTAGCGGGAGGGACTCTGGGGCCAACGTCCTGACTTTC.

The chain recombines TRBV9 with TRBJ1-2, with TRBD1 matching 7 bases. V shed 0 bases, J shed 6 bases, and the junction held 14 bases outside the gene matches. The CDR3 runs to 17 residues. Germline CDR1 reads SGDLS; CDR2 reads YYNGEE. CDR3 sequence: CASSVEGARTGMDGYTF. CDR3 nucleotides: TGTGCCAGCAGCGTAGAGGGGGCCCGTACAGGGATGGATGGCTACACCTTC. Supplemented by reference TRBV9 and TRBJ1-2, the full variable domain reads DSGVTQTPKHLITATGQRVTLRCSPRSGDLSVYWYQQSLDQGLQFLIQYYNGEERAKGNILERFSAQQFPDLHSELNLSSLELGDSALYFCASSVEGARTGMDGYTFGSGTRLTVV.

The chain couples TRBV7-2 to TRBJ1-5; 7 bases map to TRBD1. Per the germline V gene, CDR1 is SGHTA and CDR2 is FQGNSA. The trim removed 1 base at V and 4 bases at J, leaving 4 bases unmatched. This CDR3 contains 15 residues. The CDR3 DNA reads as TGTGCCAGCAGCTTAGGATGGACAGGTAATCAGCCCCAGCATTTT. It yields the protein CASSLGWTGNQPQHF.

CDR3 in DNA: TGTGCCTGGAGTGCGGGGGAGACCCAGTACTTC. It yields the protein CAWSAGETQYF. This chain uses TRBV30 with TRBJ2-5; D is possibly TRBD2 (5 bases). CDR3 length: 11 residues. The V gene lost 1 base and the J gene lost 5 bases, with 5 bases spanning the gap. CDR1 is GTSNPN and CDR2 is SVGIG in the germline V gene (reference sequence). The complete variable domain, with remaining parts taken from reference TRBV30 and TRBJ2-5, reads SQTIHQWPATLVQPVGSPLSLECTVEGTSNPNLYWYRQAAGRGLQLLFYSVGIGQISSEVPQNLSASRPQDRQFILSSKKLLLSDSGFYLCAWSAGETQYFGPGTRLLVL.